Each of the 5 T cell receptor beta chains below was sequenced from the same sample in a study of blood T cells in healthy people across ages (dated by TCRdb to about 2015). Library preparation used 5' RACE. The sequencer listed for this sample is Illumina HiSeq 2500. A second PCR of about 7 to 12 cycles was run with a J-beta primer mix and a sample-barcoded 5' primer. Starting from the raw public reads, TCRdb applied fastp trimming at Q25, assembled clones with MiXCR and retained in-frame beta chains. Each entry merges the rows of one CDR3 protein and shows their most common DNA and genes. Here the sample has around 1.5 million distinct CDR3 sequences; approximately 59% occur a single time. The ten largest clones capture 6.5% to 8% of the sample. The sample was blood. These receptor sequences come from a man between 18 and 35 years old in good health.

The CDR3 DNA is TGCGCCAGCAGTTCTCCCATGGTCCAGGGCTCCGGCTACGAGCAGTACTTC. Translating it yields CASSSPMVQGSGYEQYF. The rearrangement links TRBV10-2 to TRBJ2-7; tentative D call: TRBD1 (5 bases). The CDR3 is 17 residues long. Looked up from germline, CDR1 is WSHSY and CDR2 is SAAADI. V lost 5 bases and J 3 bases, leaving 23 bases between the germline ends.

This clonotype has more than one count but fewer than ten. The chain has TRBV4-1 and TRBJ2-1; no firm D call. The germline V gene encodes CDR1 MGHRA and CDR2 YSYEKL. V shed 1 base and J shed 9 bases, with 16 bases lying between them. There are 15 residues in the CDR3. The CDR3 sequence is CASSQGRPGGVEQFF. The CDR3 bases are TGCGCCAGCAGCCAAGGTCGACCCGGTGGGGTTGAGCAGTTCTTC.

This sequence joins TRBV27 and TRBJ2-7, with unresolved D. V was trimmed by 5 bases and J by 7 bases, leaving 12 bases between them. There are 12 residues in the CDR3. CDR1 and CDR2 from the germline V gene are MNHEY and SMNVEV (reference sequence). CDR3 sequence: CASSPPSQEQYF. The CDR3 nucleotides are TGTGCCAGCAGTCCCCCCTCGCAAGAGCAGTACTTC.

J is TRBJ1-5 and V is TRBV27, with unresolved D. Germline V CDR1 and CDR2: MNHEY, SMNVEV (reference sequence). The length of the CDR3 is 12 residues. Between the trimmed V and J ends, which lost 10 bases and 2 bases, there was a span of 9 bases. CDR3 in amino acids: CATGAGNQPQHF. The CDR3 DNA reads TGTGCCACCGGCGCAGGCAATCAGCCCCAGCATTTT.

The rearrangement joins TRBV4-1 to TRBJ2-3; 7 bases match TRBD2. CDR1 is MGHRA and CDR2 is YSYEKL in the germline V gene. Losses at the gene ends were 0 bases for V and 2 bases for J; bases not matched to a gene: 8. The CDR3 loop spans 17 amino acids. CDR3 DNA: TGCGCCAGCAGCCAAGATGGGTCGGGGGGAATCACAGATACGCAGTATTTT. This sequence encodes CASSQDGSGGITDTQYF.